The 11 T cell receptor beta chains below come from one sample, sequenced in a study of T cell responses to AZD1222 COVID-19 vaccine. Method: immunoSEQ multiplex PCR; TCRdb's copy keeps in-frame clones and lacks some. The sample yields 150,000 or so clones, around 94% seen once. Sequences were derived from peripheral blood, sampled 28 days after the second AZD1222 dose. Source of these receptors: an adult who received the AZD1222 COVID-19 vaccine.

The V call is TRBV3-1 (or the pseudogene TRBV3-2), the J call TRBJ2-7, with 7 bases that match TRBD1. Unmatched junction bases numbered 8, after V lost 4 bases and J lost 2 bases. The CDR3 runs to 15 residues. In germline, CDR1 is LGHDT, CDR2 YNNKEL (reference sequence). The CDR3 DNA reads TGTGCCAGCAGCCTACGACAGGGACCCACCTACGAGCAGTACTTC. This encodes CASSLRQGPTYEQYF.

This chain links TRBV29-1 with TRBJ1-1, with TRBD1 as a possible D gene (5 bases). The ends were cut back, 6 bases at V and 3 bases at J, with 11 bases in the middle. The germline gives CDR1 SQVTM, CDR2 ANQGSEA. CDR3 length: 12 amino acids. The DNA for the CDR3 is TGCAGCGTCGTCGGGACCTACACTGAAGCTTTCTTT. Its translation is CSVVGTYTEAFF.

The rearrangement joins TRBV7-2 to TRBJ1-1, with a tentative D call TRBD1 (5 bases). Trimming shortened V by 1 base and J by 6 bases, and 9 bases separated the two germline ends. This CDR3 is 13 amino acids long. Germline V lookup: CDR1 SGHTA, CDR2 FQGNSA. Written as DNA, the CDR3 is TGTGCCAGCAGCTTAGTGGACATGTCTGAAGCTTTCTTT. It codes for CASSLVDMSEAFF.

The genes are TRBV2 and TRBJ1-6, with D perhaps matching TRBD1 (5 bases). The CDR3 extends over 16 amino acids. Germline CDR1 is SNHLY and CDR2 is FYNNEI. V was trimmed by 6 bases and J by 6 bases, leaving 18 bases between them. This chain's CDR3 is CASRSPGPGLNSPLHF. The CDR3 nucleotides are TGTGCCAGCAGAAGTCCCGGGCCGGGGCTTAATTCACCCCTCCACTTT.

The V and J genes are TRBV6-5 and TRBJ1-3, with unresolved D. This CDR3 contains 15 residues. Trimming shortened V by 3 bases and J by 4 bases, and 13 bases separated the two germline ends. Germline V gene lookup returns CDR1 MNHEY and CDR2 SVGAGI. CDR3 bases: TGTGCCAGCAGTTATGGTGGCACGATCGGAAACACCATATATTTT. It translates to CASSYGGTIGNTIYF.

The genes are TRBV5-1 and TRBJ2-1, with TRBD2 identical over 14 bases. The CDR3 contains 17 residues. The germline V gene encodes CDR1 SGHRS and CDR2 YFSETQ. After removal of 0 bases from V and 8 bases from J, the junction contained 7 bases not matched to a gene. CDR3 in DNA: TGCGCCAGCAGCTTGGAGGGGACTAGCGGGAGTTGGGATGAGCAGTTCTTC. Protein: CASSLEGTSGSWDEQFF.

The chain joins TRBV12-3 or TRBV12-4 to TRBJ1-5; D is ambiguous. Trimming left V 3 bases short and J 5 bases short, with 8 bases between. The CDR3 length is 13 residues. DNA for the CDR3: TGTGCCAGCAGTTTGAACACCTATCAGCCCCAGCATTTT. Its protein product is CASSLNTYQPQHF.

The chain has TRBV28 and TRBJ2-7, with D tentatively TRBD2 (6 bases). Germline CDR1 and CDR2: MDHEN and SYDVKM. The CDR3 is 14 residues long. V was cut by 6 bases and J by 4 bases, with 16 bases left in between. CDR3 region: CASSSGDGTYEQYF. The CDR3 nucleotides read TGTGCCAGCAGCTCGGGGGACGGGACGTACGAGCAGTACTTC.

CDR3 sequence reads: CASSLDGRGTSKNIQYF. CDR3 coding DNA: TGTGCCAGCAGCTTGGATGGGCGGGGGACCTCCAAAAACATTCAGTACTTC. The chain couples TRBV5-5 to TRBJ2-4; 7 bases fit TRBD2. CDR3 length: 17 amino acids. Losses at the gene ends were 0 bases for V and 2 bases for J; bases not matched to a gene: 8. CDR1 and CDR2 (germline): SGHKS, YYEKEE (reference sequence).

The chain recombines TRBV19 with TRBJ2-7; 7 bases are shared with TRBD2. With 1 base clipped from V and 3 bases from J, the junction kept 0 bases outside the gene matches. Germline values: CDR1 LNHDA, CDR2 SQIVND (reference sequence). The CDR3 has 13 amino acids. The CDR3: CASSIGEGYEQYF. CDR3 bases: TGTGCCAGTAGTATAGGGGAGGGCTACGAGCAGTACTTC.

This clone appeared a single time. This CDR3 is CASSRQPNTEAFF. For the CDR3, the DNA is TGTGCCAGCAGCCGACAACCGAACACTGAAGCTTTCTTT. This rearrangement joins TRBV3-1 (or the pseudogene TRBV3-2) to TRBJ1-1; no firm D call. Germline V gene sequence: CDR1 LGHDT, CDR2 YNNKEL (reference sequence). CDR3 length equals 13 residues. V was pared by 4 bases and J by 1 base, with 7 bases between.